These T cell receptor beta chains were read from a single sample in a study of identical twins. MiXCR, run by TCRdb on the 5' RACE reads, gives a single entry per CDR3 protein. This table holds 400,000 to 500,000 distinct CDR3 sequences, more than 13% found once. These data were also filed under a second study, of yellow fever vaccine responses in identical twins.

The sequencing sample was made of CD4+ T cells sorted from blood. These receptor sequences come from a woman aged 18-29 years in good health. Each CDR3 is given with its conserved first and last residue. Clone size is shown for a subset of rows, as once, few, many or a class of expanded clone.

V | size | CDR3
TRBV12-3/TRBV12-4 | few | CASSFLGGYYGYTF
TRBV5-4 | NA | CASSFRPGAGELFF
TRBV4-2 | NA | CASSQVATYEQYF
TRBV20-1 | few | CSAETGALVNEQFF
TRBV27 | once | CASRPYRTGSTDTQYF
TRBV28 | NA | CASRSRIHSAYEQYF
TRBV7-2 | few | CASSLGSVNIGELFF
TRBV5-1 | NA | CASSATGTGAPTETQYF
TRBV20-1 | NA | CSARPGQGPYGYTF
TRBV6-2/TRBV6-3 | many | CASSYSAGTASYEQYF
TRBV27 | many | CASSLVQGYEQYF
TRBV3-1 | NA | CASSQYLTGELFF
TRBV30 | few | CASSTGDSNQPQHF
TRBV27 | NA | CASSSRWGGTSGANVLTF
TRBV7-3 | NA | CASSFGATDTQYF